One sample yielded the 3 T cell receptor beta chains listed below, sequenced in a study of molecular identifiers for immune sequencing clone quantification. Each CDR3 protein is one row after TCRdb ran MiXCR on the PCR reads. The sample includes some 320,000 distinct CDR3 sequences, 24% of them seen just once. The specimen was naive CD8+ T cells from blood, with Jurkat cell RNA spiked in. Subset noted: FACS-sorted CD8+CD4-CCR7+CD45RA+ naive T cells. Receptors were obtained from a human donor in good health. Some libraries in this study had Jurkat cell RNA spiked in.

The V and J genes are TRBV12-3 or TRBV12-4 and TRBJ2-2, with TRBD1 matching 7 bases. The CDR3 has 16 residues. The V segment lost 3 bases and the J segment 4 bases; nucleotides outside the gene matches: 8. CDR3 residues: CASSFVSAGGTGELFF. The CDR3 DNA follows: TGTGCCAGCAGTTTCGTTTCGGCAGGGGGCACCGGGGAGCTGTTTTTT.

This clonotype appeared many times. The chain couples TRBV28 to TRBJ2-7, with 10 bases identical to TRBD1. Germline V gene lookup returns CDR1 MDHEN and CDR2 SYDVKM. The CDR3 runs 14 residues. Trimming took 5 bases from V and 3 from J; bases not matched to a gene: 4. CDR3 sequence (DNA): TGTGCCAGCAGTACACGGACAGGGGGCTACGAGCAGTACTTC. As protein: CASSTRTGGYEQYF.

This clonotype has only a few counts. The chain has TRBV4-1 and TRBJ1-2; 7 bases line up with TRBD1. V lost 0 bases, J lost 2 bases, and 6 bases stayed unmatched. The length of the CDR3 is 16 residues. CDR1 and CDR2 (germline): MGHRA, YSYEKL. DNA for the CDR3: TGCGCCAGCAGCCAAGATAGTTGGGGACAGAACTATGGCTACACCTTC. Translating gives CASSQDSWGQNYGYTF.